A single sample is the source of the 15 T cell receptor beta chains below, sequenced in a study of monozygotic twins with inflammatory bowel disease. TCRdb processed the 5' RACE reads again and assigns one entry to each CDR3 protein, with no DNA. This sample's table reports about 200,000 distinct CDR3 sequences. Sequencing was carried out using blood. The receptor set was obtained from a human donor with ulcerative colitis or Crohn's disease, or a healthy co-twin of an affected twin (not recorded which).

The CDR3 is CSVVGGNGETQYF. The rearrangement uses TRBV20-1 and TRBJ2-5; TCRdb picks TRBD1, but there is no DNA to check that call. Germline V gives CDR1 DFQATT, CDR2 SNEGSKA (reference sequence). The CDR3 extends over 13 amino acids.

CDR3 amino acids: CRSQQGNEQFF. V is TRBV20-1 and J is TRBJ2-1; TCRdb indicates TRBD1, and absent DNA this call remains unverified. There are 11 residues in the CDR3. Germline V lookup: CDR1 DFQATT, CDR2 SNEGSKA (reference sequence).

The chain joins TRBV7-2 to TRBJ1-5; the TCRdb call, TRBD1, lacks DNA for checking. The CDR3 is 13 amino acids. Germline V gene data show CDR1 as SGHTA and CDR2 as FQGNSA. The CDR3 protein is CASSPQGNQPQHF. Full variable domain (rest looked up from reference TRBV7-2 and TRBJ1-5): GAGVSQSPSNKVTEKGKDVELRCDPISGHTALYWYRQSLGQGLEFLIYFQGNSAPDKSGLPSDRFSAERTGGSVSTLTIQRTQQEDSAVYLCASSPQGNQPQHFGDGTRLSIL.

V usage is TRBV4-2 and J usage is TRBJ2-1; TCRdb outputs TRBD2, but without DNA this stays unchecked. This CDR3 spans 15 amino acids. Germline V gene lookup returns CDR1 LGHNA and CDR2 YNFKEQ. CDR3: CASSRNSGTYNEQFF.

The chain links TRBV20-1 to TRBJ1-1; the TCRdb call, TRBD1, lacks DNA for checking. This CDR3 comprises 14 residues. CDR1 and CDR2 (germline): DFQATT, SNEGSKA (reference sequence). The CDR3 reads CSASGQGQNTEAFF.

The CDR3 protein is CASSKDSANEQYF. The chain joins TRBV5-1 to TRBJ2-7; the D gene TCRdb calls, TRBD1, cannot be checked with no DNA. The CDR3 extends over 13 amino acids. The V gene's germline CDR1 is SGHRS and CDR2 YFSETQ.

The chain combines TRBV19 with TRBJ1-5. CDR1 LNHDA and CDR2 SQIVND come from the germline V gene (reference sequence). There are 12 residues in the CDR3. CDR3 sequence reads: CASKSGNQPQHF.

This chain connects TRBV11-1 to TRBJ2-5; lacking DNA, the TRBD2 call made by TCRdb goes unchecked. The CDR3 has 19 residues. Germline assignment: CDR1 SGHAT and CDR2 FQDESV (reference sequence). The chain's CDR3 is CASTAWGSGRGYESKTQYF. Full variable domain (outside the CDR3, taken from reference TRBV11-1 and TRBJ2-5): EAEVAQSPRYKITEKSQAVAFWCDPISGHATLYWYRQILGQGPELLVQFQDESVVDDSQLPKDRFSAERLKGVDSTLKIQPAELGDSAMYLCASTAWGSGRGYESKTQYFGPGTRLLVL.

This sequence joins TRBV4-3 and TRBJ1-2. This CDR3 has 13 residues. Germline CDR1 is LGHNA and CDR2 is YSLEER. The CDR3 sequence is CASSQDSGYGYTF.

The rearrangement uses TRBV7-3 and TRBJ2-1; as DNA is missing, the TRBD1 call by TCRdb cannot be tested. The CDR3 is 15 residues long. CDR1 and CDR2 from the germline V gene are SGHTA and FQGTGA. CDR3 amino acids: CASSPGQGVYNEQFF.

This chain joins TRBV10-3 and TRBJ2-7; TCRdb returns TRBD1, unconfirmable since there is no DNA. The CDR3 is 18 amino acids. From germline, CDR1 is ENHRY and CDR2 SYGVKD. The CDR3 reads CAISEPGGTPRAYYEQYF.

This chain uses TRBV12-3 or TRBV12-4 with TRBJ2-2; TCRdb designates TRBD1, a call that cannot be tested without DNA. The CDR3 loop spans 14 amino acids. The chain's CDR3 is CASAGGLNTGELFF.

The CDR3 loop is CASSLALGYGETQYF. The chain joins TRBV5-1 to TRBJ2-5. The germline gives CDR1 SGHRS, CDR2 YFSETQ. This CDR3 region has 15 residues.

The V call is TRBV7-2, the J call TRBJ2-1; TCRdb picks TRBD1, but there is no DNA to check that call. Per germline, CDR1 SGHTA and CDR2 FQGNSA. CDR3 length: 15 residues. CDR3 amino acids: CASRTTASSYNEQFF.

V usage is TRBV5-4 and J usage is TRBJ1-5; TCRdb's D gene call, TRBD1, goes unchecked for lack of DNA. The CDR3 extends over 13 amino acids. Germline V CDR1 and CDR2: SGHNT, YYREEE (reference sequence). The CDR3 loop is CASSLQGQEPQHF.